The sequence of this T cell receptor beta chain was determined in a study of cytomegalovirus exposure and HLA in healthy donors. The sample holds a few counts of this clone. PCR primers comprised 60 Vbeta and 13 Jbeta primers. TCRdb's table, derived via immunoSEQ multiplex PCR, lists solely in-frame clones and lacks some. The sample comprises some 71,000 clones, 70% of which are singletons, and more than 7.5% rests with the top ten. V dropped 5 bases and J dropped 0 bases, with 14 bases sitting between them. Germline lookup yields CDR1 GTSNPN and CDR2 SVGIG (reference sequence). The CDR3 is 15 residues long.

Sequenced input: PBMCs. The rearrangement links TRBV30 to TRBJ2-1; D is possibly TRBD1 (6 bases). The source is a woman between 45 and 65 years old in good health and CMV-seropositive. CDR3 coding DNA: TGTGCCTGGGCACAGGGTGAGAGCTCCTACAATGAGCAGTTCTTC. Translated, it gives CAWAQGESSYNEQFF.